This entry features one T cell receptor (beta chain) sequence. Antigen unknown. V lost 4 bases to trimming and J lost 5 bases, with 18 bases between them. The CDR3 loop spans 15 amino acids. Germline V gives CDR1 SGHRS, CDR2 YFSETQ. This record comes from a study of cytomegalovirus exposure and HLA in healthy donors. With 60 Vbeta and 13 Jbeta primers, the PCR was carried out. Some clones are missing from TCRdb's copy, which holds only in-frame ones; the method was immunoSEQ multiplex PCR. The sample carries tens of thousands of clones, 80% recorded once. Points from the study as a whole: For most TCR beta V segments, an earlier analysis put the productive rate at about 90% or about 30% of the time.

The TCR originated in a male donor in good health and CMV-seronegative. The sequenced sample consisted of PBMCs. The rearrangement joins TRBV5-1 to TRBJ1-1; TRBD1 is a possible D gene (6 bases). CDR3 coding DNA: TGCGCCAGCAGCCTAGGGGGGGGCGCATTGACTGAAGCTTTCTTT. This sequence encodes CASSLGGGALTEAFF. The variable domain in full, with the rest retrieved from reference TRBV5-1 and TRBJ1-1, is KAGVTQTPRYLIKTRGQQVTLSCSPISGHRSVSWYQQTPGQGLQFLFEYFSETQRNKGNFPGRFSGRQFSNSRSEMNVSTLELGDSALYLCASSLGGGALTEAFFGQGTRLTVV.